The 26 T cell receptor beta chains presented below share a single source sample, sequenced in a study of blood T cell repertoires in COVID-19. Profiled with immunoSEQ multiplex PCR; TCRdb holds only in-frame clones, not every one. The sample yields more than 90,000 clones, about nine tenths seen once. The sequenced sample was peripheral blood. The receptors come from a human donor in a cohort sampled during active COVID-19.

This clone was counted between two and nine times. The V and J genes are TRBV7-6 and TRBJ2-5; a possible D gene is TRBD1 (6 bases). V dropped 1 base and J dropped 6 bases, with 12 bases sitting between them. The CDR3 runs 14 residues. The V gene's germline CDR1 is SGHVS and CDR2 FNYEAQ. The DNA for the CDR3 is TGTGCCAGCAGCTTAGAATCCAGGGGCAAGACCCAGTACTTC. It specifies CASSLESRGKTQYF.

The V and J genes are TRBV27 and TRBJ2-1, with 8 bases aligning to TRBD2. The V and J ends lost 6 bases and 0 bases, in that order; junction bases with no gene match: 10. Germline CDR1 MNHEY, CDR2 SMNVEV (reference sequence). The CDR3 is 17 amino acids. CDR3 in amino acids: CASSFSGAASSYNEQFF. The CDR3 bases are TGTGCCAGCAGCTTTAGCGGGGCCGCGAGCTCCTACAATGAGCAGTTCTTC.

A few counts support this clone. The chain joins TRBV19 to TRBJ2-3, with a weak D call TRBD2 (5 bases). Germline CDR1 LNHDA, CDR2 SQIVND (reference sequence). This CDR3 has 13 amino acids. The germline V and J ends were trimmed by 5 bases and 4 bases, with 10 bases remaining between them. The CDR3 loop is CASSGGLADTQYF. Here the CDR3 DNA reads TGTGCCAGTAGTGGAGGTTTGGCAGATACGCAGTATTTT.

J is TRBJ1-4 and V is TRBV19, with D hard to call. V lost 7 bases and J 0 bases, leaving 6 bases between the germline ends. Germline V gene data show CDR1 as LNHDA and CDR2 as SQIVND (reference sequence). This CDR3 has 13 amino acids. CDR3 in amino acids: CASTGTTNEKLFF. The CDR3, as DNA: TGTGCCAGTACGGGAACAACTAATGAAAAACTGTTTTTT.

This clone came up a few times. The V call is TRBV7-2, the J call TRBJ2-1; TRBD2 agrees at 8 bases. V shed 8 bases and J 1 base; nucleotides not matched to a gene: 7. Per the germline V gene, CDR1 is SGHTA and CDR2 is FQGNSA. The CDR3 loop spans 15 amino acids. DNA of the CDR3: TGTGCCAGCCGGGAGGGCCAGTCTTCCTACAATGAGCAGTTCTTC. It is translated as CASREGQSSYNEQFF. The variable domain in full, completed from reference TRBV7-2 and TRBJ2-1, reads GAGVSQSPSNKVTEKGKDVELRCDPISGHTALYWYRQSLGQGLEFLIYFQGNSAPDKSGLPSDRFSAERTGGSVSTLTIQRTQQEDSAVYLCASREGQSSYNEQFFGPGTRLTVL.

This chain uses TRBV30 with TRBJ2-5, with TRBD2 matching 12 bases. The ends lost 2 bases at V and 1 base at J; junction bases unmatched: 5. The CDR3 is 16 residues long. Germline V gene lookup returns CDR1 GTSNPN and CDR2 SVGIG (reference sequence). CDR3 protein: CAWSLGLAGLQETQYF. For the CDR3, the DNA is TGTGCCTGGAGTCTCGGACTAGCGGGACTCCAAGAGACCCAGTACTTC.

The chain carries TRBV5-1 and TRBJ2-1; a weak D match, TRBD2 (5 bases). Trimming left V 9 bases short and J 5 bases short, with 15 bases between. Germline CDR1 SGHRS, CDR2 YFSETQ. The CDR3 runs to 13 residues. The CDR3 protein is CATTSGSNNEQFF. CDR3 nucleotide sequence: TGCGCCACCACCTCGGGGTCTAACAATGAGCAGTTCTTC.

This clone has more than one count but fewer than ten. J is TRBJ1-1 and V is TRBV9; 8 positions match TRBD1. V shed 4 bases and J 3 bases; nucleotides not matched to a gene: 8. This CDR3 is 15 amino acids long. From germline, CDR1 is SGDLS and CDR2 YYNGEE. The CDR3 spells CASSPTGQADTEAFF. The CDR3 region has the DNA TGTGCCAGCAGCCCCACGGGACAGGCGGACACTGAAGCTTTCTTT.

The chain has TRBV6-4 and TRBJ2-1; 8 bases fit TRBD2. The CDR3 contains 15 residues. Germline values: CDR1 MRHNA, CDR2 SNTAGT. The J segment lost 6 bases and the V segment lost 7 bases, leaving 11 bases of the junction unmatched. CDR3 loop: CASNNGGEGVNEQFF. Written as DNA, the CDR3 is TGTGCCAGCAACAACGGGGGGGAGGGCGTCAATGAGCAGTTCTTC.

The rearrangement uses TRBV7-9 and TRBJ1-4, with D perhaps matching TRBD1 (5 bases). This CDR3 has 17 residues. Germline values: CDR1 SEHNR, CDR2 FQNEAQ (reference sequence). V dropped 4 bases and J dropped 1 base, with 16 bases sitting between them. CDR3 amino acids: CASSSRQQLKTNEKLFF. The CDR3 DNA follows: TGTGCCAGCAGCTCGAGACAGCAGTTAAAAACTAATGAAAAACTGTTTTTT.

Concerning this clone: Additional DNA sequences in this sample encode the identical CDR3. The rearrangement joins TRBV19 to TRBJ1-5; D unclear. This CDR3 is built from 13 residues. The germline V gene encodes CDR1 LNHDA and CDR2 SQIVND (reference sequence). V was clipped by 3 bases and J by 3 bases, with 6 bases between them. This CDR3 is CASSISANQPQHF. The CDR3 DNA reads TGTGCCAGTAGTATCAGTGCCAATCAGCCCCAGCATTTT.

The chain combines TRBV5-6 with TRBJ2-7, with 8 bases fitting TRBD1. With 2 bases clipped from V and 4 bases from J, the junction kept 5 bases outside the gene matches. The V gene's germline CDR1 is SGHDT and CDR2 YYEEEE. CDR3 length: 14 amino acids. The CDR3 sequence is CASSLGRGLYEQYF. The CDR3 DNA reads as TGTGCCAGCAGCTTAGGCAGGGGGCTTTACGAGCAGTACTTC. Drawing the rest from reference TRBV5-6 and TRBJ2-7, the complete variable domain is DAGVTQSPTHLIKTRGQQVTLRCSPKSGHDTVSWYQQALGQGPQFIFQYYEEEERQRGNFPDRFSGHQFPNYSSELNVNALLLGDSALYLCASSLGRGLYEQYFGPGTRLTVT.

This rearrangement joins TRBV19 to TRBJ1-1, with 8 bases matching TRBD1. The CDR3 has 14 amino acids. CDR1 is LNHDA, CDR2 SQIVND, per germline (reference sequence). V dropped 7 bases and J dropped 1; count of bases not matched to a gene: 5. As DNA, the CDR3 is TGTGCCAGTAACCCCGGGACAGGGAACACTGAAGCTTTCTTT. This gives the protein CASNPGTGNTEAFF.

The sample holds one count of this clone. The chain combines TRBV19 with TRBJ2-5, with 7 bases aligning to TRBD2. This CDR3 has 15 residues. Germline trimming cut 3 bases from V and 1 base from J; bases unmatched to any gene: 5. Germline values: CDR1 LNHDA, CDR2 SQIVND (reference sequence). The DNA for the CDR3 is TGTGCCAGTAGTATGAAGACTAGCAGCCAAGAGACCCAGTACTTC. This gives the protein CASSMKTSSQETQYF.

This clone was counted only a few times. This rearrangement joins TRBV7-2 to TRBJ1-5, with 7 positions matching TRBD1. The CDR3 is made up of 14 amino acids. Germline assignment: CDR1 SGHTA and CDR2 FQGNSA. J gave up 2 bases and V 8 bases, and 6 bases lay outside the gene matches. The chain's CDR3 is CASRLRGGNQPQHF. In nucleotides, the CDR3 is TGTGCCAGCCGTCTCAGGGGGGGCAATCAGCCCCAGCATTTT.

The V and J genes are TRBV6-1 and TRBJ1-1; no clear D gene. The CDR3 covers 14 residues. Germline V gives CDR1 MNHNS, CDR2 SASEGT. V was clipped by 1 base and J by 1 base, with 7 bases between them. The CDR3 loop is CASSEVFRNTEAFF. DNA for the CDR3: TGTGCCAGCAGTGAAGTATTTCGGAACACTGAAGCTTTCTTT.

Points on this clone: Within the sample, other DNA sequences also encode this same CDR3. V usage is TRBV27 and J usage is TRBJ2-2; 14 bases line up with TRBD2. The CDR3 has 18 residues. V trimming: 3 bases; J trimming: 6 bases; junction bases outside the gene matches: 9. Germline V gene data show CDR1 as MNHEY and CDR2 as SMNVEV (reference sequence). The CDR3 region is CASSFRLAGGFEAGELFF. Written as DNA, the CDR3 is TGTGCCAGCAGTTTCCGACTAGCGGGGGGGTTCGAAGCCGGGGAGCTGTTTTTT.

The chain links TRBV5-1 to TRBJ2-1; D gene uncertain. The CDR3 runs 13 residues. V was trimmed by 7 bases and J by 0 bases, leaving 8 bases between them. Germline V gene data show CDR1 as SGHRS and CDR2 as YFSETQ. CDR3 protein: CASPESSYNEQFF. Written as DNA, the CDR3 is TGCGCCAGCCCGGAGAGCTCCTACAATGAGCAGTTCTTC.

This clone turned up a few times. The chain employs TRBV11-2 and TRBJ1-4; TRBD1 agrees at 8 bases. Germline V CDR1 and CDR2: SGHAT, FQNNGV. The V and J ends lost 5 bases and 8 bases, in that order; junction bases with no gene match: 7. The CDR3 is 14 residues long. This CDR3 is CASSRDRPGEKLFF. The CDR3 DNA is TGTGCCAGCAGCCGGGACAGGCCGGGGGAAAAACTGTTTTTT.

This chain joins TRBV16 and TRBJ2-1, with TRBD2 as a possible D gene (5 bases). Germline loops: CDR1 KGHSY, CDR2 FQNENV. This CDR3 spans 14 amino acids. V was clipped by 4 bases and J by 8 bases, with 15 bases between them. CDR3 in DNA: TGTGCCAGCAGCCTCCAACCGGGGTCCGATGAGCAGTTCTTC. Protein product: CASSLQPGSDEQFF.

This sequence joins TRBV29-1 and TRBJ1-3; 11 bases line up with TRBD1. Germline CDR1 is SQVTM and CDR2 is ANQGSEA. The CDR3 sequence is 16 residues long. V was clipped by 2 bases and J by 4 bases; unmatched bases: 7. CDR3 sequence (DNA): TGCAGCGTTGAATCCGGACAGGGGGCTTTAGGAAACACCATATATTTT. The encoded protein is CSVESGQGALGNTIYF.

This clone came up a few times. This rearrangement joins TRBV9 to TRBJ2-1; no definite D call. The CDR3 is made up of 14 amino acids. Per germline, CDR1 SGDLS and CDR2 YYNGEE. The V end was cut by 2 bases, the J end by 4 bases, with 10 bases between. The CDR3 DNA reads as TGTGCCAGCAGCGTTAGATTCGAATACAATGAGCAGTTCTTC. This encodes CASSVRFEYNEQFF.

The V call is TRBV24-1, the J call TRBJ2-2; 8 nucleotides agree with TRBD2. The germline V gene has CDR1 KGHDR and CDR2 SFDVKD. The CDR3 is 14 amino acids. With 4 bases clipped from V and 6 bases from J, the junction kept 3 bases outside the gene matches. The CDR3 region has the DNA TGTGCCACCAGTGACAGACTAGCGTCCGGGGAGCTGTTTTTT. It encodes CATSDRLASGELFF.

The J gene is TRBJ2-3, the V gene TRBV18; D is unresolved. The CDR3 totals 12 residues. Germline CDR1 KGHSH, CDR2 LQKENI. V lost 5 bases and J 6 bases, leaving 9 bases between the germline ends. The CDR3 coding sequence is TGTGCCAGCTCAGGTACATCGGATACGCAGTATTTT. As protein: CASSGTSDTQYF.

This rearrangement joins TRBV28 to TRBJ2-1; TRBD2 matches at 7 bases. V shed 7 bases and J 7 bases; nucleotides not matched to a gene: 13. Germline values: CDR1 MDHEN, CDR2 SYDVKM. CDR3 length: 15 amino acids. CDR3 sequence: CASTLMGGPGNEQFF. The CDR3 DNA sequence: TGTGCCAGCACCCTTATGGGAGGGCCGGGAAATGAGCAGTTCTTC.

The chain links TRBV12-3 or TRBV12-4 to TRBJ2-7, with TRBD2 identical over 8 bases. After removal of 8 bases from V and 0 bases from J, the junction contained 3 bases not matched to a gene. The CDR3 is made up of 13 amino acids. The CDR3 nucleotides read TGTGCCAGCCTCAGCGGGAGCTCCTACGAGCAGTACTTC. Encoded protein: CASLSGSSYEQYF.